These T cell receptor beta chains were read from a single sample in a study of T-cell memory formation after mild COVID-19. TCRdb ran MiXCR on the 5' RACE reads and lists one entry per CDR3 protein. The sample shows 95,000 to 120,000 distinct CDR3 sequences, 20% to 25% of them seen only once. Sequenced material: PBMCs or a T cell subset sorted from them (not recorded which). All receptors come from a man aged 18 to 30 who had mild COVID-19 (a few samples of this study predate the infection). Cell type and time point are not known. Both conserved end residues are part of each CDR3. The D gene is left open where the match is weak. The size entry is marked missing in some rows and otherwise reads once, few, many or a size class.

TRBV7-9	TRBJ2-3	.	.	CASSPIRDTQYF	TGTGCCAGCAGCCCTATTAGAGATACGCAGTATTTT
TRBV9	TRBJ2-2	few	.	CASSDLGQNTGELFF	TGTGCCAGCAGCGATCTTGGGCAGAACACCGGGGAGCTGTTTTTT
TRBV29-1	TRBJ2-1	many	TRBD1	CSVEGDRGDNEQFF	TGCAGCGTTGAGGGGGACAGGGGAGACAATGAGCAGTTCTTC
TRBV6-1	TRBJ2-1	.	.	CASRVVRDNEQFF	TGTGCCAGCAGGGTCGTCAGGGACAATGAGCAGTTCTTC
TRBV12-3/TRBV12-4	TRBJ2-3	few	TRBD2	CASSYWTSGRSTDTQYF	TGTGCCAGCAGTTACTGGACTAGCGGGAGGAGCACAGATACGCAGTATTTT
TRBV4-3	TRBJ2-2	.	.	CASSQVRTPGELFF	TGCGCCAGCAGCCAAGTCCGGACCCCCGGGGAGCTGTTTTTT
TRBV29-1	TRBJ2-7	few	TRBD1	CSVEKQGTYEQYF	TGCAGCGTGGAAAAACAGGGGACCTACGAGCAGTACTTC
TRBV7-2	TRBJ2-2	few	.	CASSHRAGELFF	TGTGCCAGCAGCCACAGGGCCGGGGAGCTGTTTTTT
TRBV7-9	TRBJ1-1	.	.	CASSLESGFGEAFF	TGTGCCAGCAGCTTAGAAAGCGGGTTCGGTGAAGCTTTCTTT
TRBV5-6	TRBJ2-2	.	.	CASSRLVTANTGELFF	TGTGCCAGCAGCCGTTTAGTGACGGCGAACACCGGGGAGCTGTTTTTT
TRBV5-1	TRBJ2-2	.	.	CASKFGGPYTGELFF	TGCGCCAGCAAATTCGGGGGACCTTACACCGGGGAGCTGTTTTTT
TRBV6-5	TRBJ2-1	few	.	CASREDLLYNEQFF	TGTGCCAGCAGAGAGGACTTACTATACAATGAGCAGTTCTTC
TRBV5-6	TRBJ2-7	.	.	CASSSGLSLYEQYF	TGTGCCAGCAGCTCGGGACTTTCCTTATACGAGCAGTACTTC
TRBV18	TRBJ2-1	.	TRBD2	CASSPPAGGTSYNEQFF	TGTGCCAGCTCACCACCGGCGGGGGGGACCTCCTACAATGAGCAGTTCTTC
TRBV6-5	TRBJ2-2	many	TRBD1	CASSPGQMNTGELFF	TGTGCCAGCAGCCCGGGACAGATGAACACCGGGGAGCTGTTTTTT
TRBV7-9	TRBJ1-2	.	TRBD1	CASSSGQVYGYTF	TGTGCCAGCAGCTCCGGACAGGTCTATGGCTACACCTTC
TRBV7-3	TRBJ2-2	.	.	CASSLTPGRDTGELFF	TGTGCCAGCAGCTTAACTCCAGGGCGCGACACCGGGGAGCTGTTTTTT
TRBV15	TRBJ2-5	few	.	CATSRDRDPERETQYF	TGTGCCACCAGCAGAGATCGGGACCCCGAGAGGGAGACCCAGTACTTC
TRBV5-1	TRBJ2-6	.	TRBD2	CASTGGDGANVLTF	TGCGCCAGCACCGGGGGGGACGGGGCCAACGTCCTGACTTTC
TRBV3-1	TRBJ2-1	.	TRBD2	CASTTASGGLNNEQFF	TGTGCCAGCACCACAGCAAGCGGGGGTTTAAACAATGAGCAGTTCTTC
TRBV4-1	TRBJ1-6	once	.	CASSQGAPGGFISPLHF	TGCGCCAGCAGCCAAGGGGCCCCGGGGGGATTCATTTCACCCCTCCACTTT
TRBV7-4	TRBJ2-1	.	.	CASSLGLGETVRQFF	TGTGCCAGCAGCTTAGGCTTAGGGGAGACAGTTCGGCAGTTCTTC
TRBV10-1	TRBJ2-1	.	.	CASSESTTWYYNEQFF	TGCGCCAGCAGTGAGTCAACAACTTGGTATTACAATGAGCAGTTCTTC
TRBV7-9	TRBJ1-6	few	.	CASSSPPNSPLHF	TGTGCCAGCAGCTCCCCTCCCAATTCACCCCTCCACTTT
TRBV28	TRBJ2-2	few	.	CASNIGRVELFF	TGTGCCAGCAACATAGGAAGGGTGGAGCTGTTTTTT
TRBV7-2	TRBJ2-3	few	.	CASSLVRRTDTQYF	TGTGCCAGCAGCTTAGTTCGGCGCACAGATACGCAGTATTTT
TRBV20-1	TRBJ2-2	few	.	CSARVGQAYTGELFF	TGCAGTGCTAGAGTAGGCCAGGCGTACACCGGGGAGCTGTTTTTT
TRBV7-6	TRBJ1-1	once	.	CASSLRTGSAEAFF	TGTGCCAGCAGCTTAAGAACAGGGTCCGCTGAAGCTTTCTTT
TRBV27	TRBJ2-7	few	.	CASSFGRGLTYEQYF	TGTGCCAGCAGTTTTGGCAGGGGCCTAACCTACGAGCAGTACTTC
TRBV24-1	TRBJ1-5	few	.	CATSDLIGGAQHF	TGTGCCACCAGTGATTTGATCGGGGGGGCCCAGCATTTT
TRBV4-2	TRBJ2-6	many	.	CASSQEAGDGANVLTF	TGTGCCAGCAGCCAAGAAGCAGGGGACGGGGCCAACGTCCTGACTTTC
TRBV2	TRBJ1-6	few	.	CASSPADSRWSSPLHF	TGTGCCAGCTCCCCGGCGGACAGCCGCTGGTCTTCACCCCTCCACTTT
TRBV20-1	TRBJ1-5	.	TRBD1	CSARRTGGWSNQPQHF	TGCAGTGCTAGACGGACAGGGGGCTGGAGCAATCAGCCCCAGCATTTT
TRBV4-1	TRBJ2-5	few	.	CASSQEDLDPGTQYF	TGCGCCAGCAGCCAAGAGGACTTGGATCCCGGGACCCAGTACTTC
TRBV10-3	TRBJ2-2	.	TRBD1	CAIRDRVFGGELFF	TGTGCCATCCGGGACAGGGTGTTTGGCGGGGAGCTGTTTTTT
TRBV10-3	TRBJ2-7	few	.	CAISEPRSEQYF	TGTGCCATCAGTGAGCCCAGATCCGAGCAGTACTTC
TRBV30	TRBJ2-7	.	.	CAWSFGGPSEQYF	TGTGCCTGGAGTTTTGGGGGGCCCTCCGAGCAGTACTTC
TRBV21-1	TRBJ2-3	few	.	CASSKAPGGPGTDTQYF	TGTGCCAGCAGCAAAGCGCCAGGGGGCCCCGGCACAGATACGCAGTATTTT
TRBV19	TRBJ2-7	few	.	CASRHGSSEQYF	TGTGCCAGTAGACACGGGAGTTCGGAGCAGTACTTC
TRBV27	TRBJ2-7	.	TRBD1	CASSTYDRDPYEQYF	TGTGCCAGCAGTACCTACGACAGGGACCCCTACGAGCAGTACTTC
TRBV7-8	TRBJ1-1	few	.	CASSLFRGSMNTEAFF	TGTGCCAGCAGCTTATTTCGTGGGTCCATGAACACTGAAGCTTTCTTT
TRBV7-2	TRBJ1-2	few	.	CASSLALAGNGYTF	TGTGCCAGCAGCTTAGCTTTGGCAGGGAATGGCTACACCTTC
TRBV15	TRBJ2-1	.	TRBD2	CATKVAGLGRGSYNEQFF	TGTGCCACCAAGGTAGCGGGACTGGGTAGGGGCTCCTACAATGAGCAGTTCTTC
TRBV5-1	TRBJ2-3	.	.	CASSWGVDTQYF	TGCGCCAGCAGCTGGGGGGTAGATACGCAGTATTTT
TRBV6-6	TRBJ1-2	.	.	CASSYSSYGYTF	TGTGCCAGCAGTTACTCGAGTTATGGCTACACCTTC
TRBV5-1	TRBJ1-2	.	TRBD1	CASSFGDSYGYTF	TGCGCCAGCAGCTTCGGGGACAGTTATGGCTACACCTTC
TRBV12-3/TRBV12-4	TRBJ1-5	few	.	CASINSRDYSNQPQHF	TGTGCCAGCATTAACAGCCGGGACTATAGCAATCAGCCCCAGCATTTT
TRBV7-8	TRBJ2-1	.	TRBD2	CASSRSASGDSDYNEQFF	TGTGCCAGCAGCCGCTCGGCTAGCGGGGACTCCGACTACAATGAGCAGTTCTTC
TRBV11-2	TRBJ2-7	few	.	CASSLMGRGLIEQYF	TGTGCCAGCAGCTTAATGGGAAGGGGATTAATCGAGCAGTACTTC
TRBV10-3	TRBJ2-7	.	.	CAIGPPDSTFYEQYF	TGTGCCATCGGCCCCCCTGACAGCACCTTCTACGAGCAGTACTTC
TRBV4-1	TRBJ1-1	.	.	CASSSPNTEAFF	TGCGCCAGCAGCTCTCCGAACACTGAAGCTTTCTTT